The 26 T cell receptor beta chains below all came from one sample that was sequenced in a study of blood T cell repertoires in COVID-19. Sequencing was performed with immunoSEQ multiplex PCR; in TCRdb, only in-frame clones are kept and a portion is missing. The top ten clones hold 0.99% of a sample with 150,000 to 200,000 clones, around 83% of them seen once. Specimen: peripheral blood. These receptors all come from a man aged 18 to 29 with acute or convalescent COVID-19.

The chain is built from TRBV2 and TRBJ2-1, with 11 bases fitting TRBD2. The CDR3 is 12 residues long. Trimming at V came to 4 bases and at J to 10 bases, leaving 0 bases not matched to a gene. Germline CDR1 reads SNHLY; CDR2 reads FYNNEI. CDR3 nucleotides: TGTGCCAGCAGTGGACTAGCGGGGGAGCAGTTCTTC. Protein product: CASSGLAGEQFF.

The chain is built from TRBV20-1 and TRBJ1-6; 7 positions match TRBD1. The V gene's germline CDR1 is DFQATT and CDR2 SNEGSKA (reference sequence). This CDR3 comprises 14 residues. V lost 3 bases, J lost 5 bases, and 4 bases stayed unmatched. The CDR3 coding sequence is TGCAGTGCTAGTTTTGGGACAGATAATTCACCCCTCCACTTT. Translation gives CSASFGTDNSPLHF.

This chain links TRBV15 with TRBJ2-3; 8 bases match TRBD1. Trimming at V came to 3 bases and at J to 6 bases, leaving 8 bases not matched to a gene. In germline, CDR1 is LNHNV, CDR2 YYDKDF (reference sequence). This CDR3 is built from 15 residues. Written as DNA, the CDR3 is TGTGCCACCAGCAGGAAGGGACAGGTGTGGGATACGCAGTATTTT. Its translation: CATSRKGQVWDTQYF.

V usage is TRBV6-5 and J usage is TRBJ1-2; D is undetermined. The CDR3 length is 13 residues. Trimming cost V 2 bases and J 8 bases, with 12 bases left between them. Germline values: CDR1 MNHEY, CDR2 SVGAGI. The CDR3 protein is CASSYGRERGYTF. The CDR3 region has the DNA TGTGCCAGCAGTTACGGGAGGGAGCGAGGCTACACCTTC.

The V call is TRBV19, the J call TRBJ1-5, with TRBD1 identical over 9 bases. The CDR3 runs to 14 residues. With V trimmed by 10 bases and J by 2 bases, 6 bases remained unmatched. The germline V gene has CDR1 LNHDA and CDR2 SQIVND (reference sequence). CDR3 sequence reads: CATGWTGGNQPQHF. CDR3 bases: TGTGCCACAGGATGGACAGGGGGCAATCAGCCCCAGCATTTT.

This sequence joins TRBV9 and TRBJ2-2, with 8 bases fitting TRBD2. Per germline, CDR1 SGDLS and CDR2 YYNGEE. The V and J ends lost 0 bases and 1 base, in that order; junction bases with no gene match: 2. This CDR3 has 16 residues. Here the CDR3 reads CASSVGLAGNTGELFF. The CDR3 DNA reads as TGTGCCAGCAGCGTAGGGCTAGCGGGGAACACCGGGGAGCTGTTTTTT. Full variable domain (outside the CDR3, taken from reference TRBV9 and TRBJ2-2): DSGVTQTPKHLITATGQRVTLRCSPRSGDLSVYWYQQSLDQGLQFLIQYYNGEERAKGNILERFSAQQFPDLHSELNLSSLELGDSALYFCASSVGLAGNTGELFFGEGSRLTVL.

This chain links TRBV5-6 with TRBJ1-1, with D hard to call. This CDR3 has 15 residues. Trimming left V 0 bases short and J 1 base short, with 10 bases between. The germline CDR1 and CDR2 sequences are SGHDT and YYEEEE. The CDR3 sequence is CASSLGGVANTEAFF. CDR3 sequence (DNA): TGTGCCAGCAGCTTGGGGGGAGTTGCGAACACTGAAGCTTTCTTT.

The chain is built from TRBV25-1 and TRBJ1-6; D not resolved. Germline V gene data show CDR1 as MGHDK and CDR2 as SYGVNS. This CDR3 contains 15 residues. Trimming stripped 1 base from V and 6 bases from J, with 10 bases between. The CDR3 DNA reads as TGTGCCAGCAGTGAATCGCCGGGAGGTAATTCACCCCTCCACTTT. The encoded protein is CASSESPGGNSPLHF. The full variable domain, in which reference TRBV25-1 and TRBJ1-6 provide the parts outside the CDR3, is EADIYQTPRYLVIGTGKKITLECSQTMGHDKMYWYQQDPGMELHLIHYSYGVNSTEKGDLSSESTVSRIRTEHFPLTLESARPSHTSQYLCASSESPGGNSPLHFGNGTRLTVT.

V is TRBV30 and J is TRBJ1-2; the match to TRBD1 covers 9 bases. The trim removed 5 bases at V and 4 bases at J, leaving 8 bases unmatched. This CDR3 is built from 14 residues. Germline V gene sequence: CDR1 GTSNPN, CDR2 SVGIG (reference sequence). This chain's CDR3 is CAWGQGFLGYGYTF. In DNA, the CDR3 is TGTGCCTGGGGACAGGGGTTTTTGGGCTATGGCTACACCTTC.

The chain links TRBV6-5 to TRBJ2-3, with TRBD2 identical over 13 bases. This CDR3 region has 15 residues. J gave up 5 bases and V 6 bases, and 5 bases lay outside the gene matches. The germline gives CDR1 MNHEY, CDR2 SVGAGI. The CDR3 DNA reads as TGTGCCAGCAGGACTAGCGGGGGGAAGGGAGATACGCAGTATTTT. Amino acid sequence: CASRTSGGKGDTQYF.

The chain combines TRBV7-9 with TRBJ1-3; no reliable D call. Germline V gene sequence: CDR1 SEHNR, CDR2 FQNEAQ (reference sequence). The CDR3 extends over 13 amino acids. The V end was cut by 3 bases, the J end by 4 bases, with 7 bases between. The CDR3 reads CASSLPVGNTIYF. CDR3 coding DNA: TGTGCCAGCAGCTTGCCGGTGGGAAACACCATATATTTT. Drawing the rest from reference TRBV7-9 and TRBJ1-3, the complete variable domain is DTGVSQNPRHKITKRGQNVTFRCDPISEHNRLYWYRQTLGQGPEFLTYFQNEAQLEKSRLLSDRFSAERPKGSFSTLEIQRTEQGDSAMYLCASSLPVGNTIYFGEGSWLTVV.

The rearrangement links TRBV19 to TRBJ1-1, with D perhaps matching TRBD1 (6 bases). CDR3 length: 14 residues. V was pared by 5 bases and J by 1 base, with 11 bases between. Germline V lookup: CDR1 LNHDA, CDR2 SQIVND (reference sequence). Here the CDR3 DNA reads TGTGCCAGTAGTCCGTGGACAGCGAACACTGAAGCTTTCTTT. Its translation is CASSPWTANTEAFF.

The chain has TRBV30 and TRBJ1-2, with D perhaps matching TRBD1 (5 bases). V lost 4 bases and J 3 bases, leaving 12 bases between the germline ends. From germline, CDR1 is GTSNPN and CDR2 SVGIG (reference sequence). The CDR3 is 13 residues long. The CDR3 DNA follows: TGTGCCTGGAAGGGGCAGGGTGACTATGGCTACACCTTC. This translates into CAWKGQGDYGYTF. The full variable domain, rest sourced from reference TRBV30 and TRBJ1-2, is SQTIHQWPATLVQPVGSPLSLECTVEGTSNPNLYWYRQAAGRGLQLLFYSVGIGQISSEVPQNLSASRPQDRQFILSSKKLLLSDSGFYLCAWKGQGDYGYTFGSGTRLTVV.

This clone was found once. The V and J genes are TRBV27 and TRBJ2-5; D remains unclear. This CDR3 spans 13 amino acids. Germline CDR1 reads MNHEY; CDR2 reads SMNVEV (reference sequence). Trimming took 6 bases from V and 2 from J, leaving 10 bases between them. The CDR3, as DNA: TGTGCCAGCAGCATCGACTCTCAAGAGACCCAGTACTTC. Amino acid sequence: CASSIDSQETQYF.

This clone was observed a handful of times. J is TRBJ2-5 and V is TRBV27, with 9 bases fitting TRBD2. Germline trimming cut 8 bases from V and 3 bases from J; bases unmatched to any gene: 10. This CDR3 is built from 15 residues. Germline V gene sequence: CDR1 MNHEY, CDR2 SMNVEV (reference sequence). This CDR3 is CASSKMGGGEETQYF. The CDR3 DNA follows: TGTGCCAGCTCTAAAATGGGCGGGGGGGAAGAGACCCAGTACTTC.

The V and J genes are TRBV11-2 and TRBJ2-2; possible D gene TRBD1, 5 bases. The CDR3 sequence is 14 residues long. Germline CDR1 is SGHAT and CDR2 is FQNNGV. V was cut by 6 bases and J by 3 bases, with 11 bases left in between. This chain's CDR3 is CASRRLTDTGELFF. The DNA of the CDR3 is TGTGCCAGCAGACGATTGACAGACACCGGGGAGCTGTTTTTT.

For the CDR3, the DNA is TGTGCCAGCAGGACATTCATGGGTTCGGCTAATGAAAAACTGTTTTTT. Encoded protein: CASRTFMGSANEKLFF. J is TRBJ1-4 and V is TRBV27; D ambiguous. The germline gives CDR1 MNHEY, CDR2 SMNVEV (reference sequence). This CDR3 is 16 amino acids long. Trimming pared 6 bases from V and 3 bases from J, leaving 17 bases between.

The V call is TRBV3-1 (or the pseudogene TRBV3-2), the J call TRBJ1-2; D not certain. The V and J ends lost 1 base and 8 bases respectively, with 14 bases between them. The CDR3 consists of 14 residues. CDR1 is LGHDT and CDR2 is YNNKEL in the germline V gene (reference sequence). The CDR3 region has the DNA TGTGCCAGCAGCCAAGTTCCAAGTCCAACAGGCTACACCTTC. Its translation is CASSQVPSPTGYTF.

This clone showed up just once. The V and J genes are TRBV7-8 and TRBJ1-2, with D possibly being TRBD1 (6 bases). Per the germline V gene, CDR1 is SGHVS and CDR2 is FQNEAQ. This CDR3 spans 15 amino acids. V dropped 0 bases and J dropped 7 bases, with 15 bases sitting between them. CDR3 nucleotide sequence: TGTGCCAGCAGCTTAGCCACAGGGAGTCTGATTGGCTACACCTTC. It specifies CASSLATGSLIGYTF.

J is TRBJ1-5 and V is TRBV28, with TRBD1 identical over 9 bases. Germline CDR1 reads MDHEN; CDR2 reads SYDVKM. The ends lost 5 bases at V and 6 bases at J; junction bases unmatched: 5. The CDR3 loop spans 14 amino acids. The DNA of the CDR3 is TGTGCCAGCAGTCCCGGGACAGGGATTCAGCCCCAGCATTTT. This gives the protein CASSPGTGIQPQHF.

The chain combines TRBV5-6 with TRBJ1-1; D might be TRBD1 (5 bases). Germline-derived CDR1 and CDR2 are SGHDT and YYEEEE. Trimming left V 0 bases short and J 3 bases short, with 12 bases between. There are 15 residues in the CDR3. In DNA, the CDR3 is TGTGCCAGCAGCTTGGATCTGGGGGAGGACACTGAAGCTTTCTTT. Translation: CASSLDLGEDTEAFF.

The chain is built from TRBV5-1 and TRBJ2-5; the D is unclear. The V gene's germline CDR1 is SGHRS and CDR2 YFSETQ. Trimming took 1 base from V and 1 from J, leaving 8 bases between them. CDR3 size: 14 residues. CDR3 region: CASSLIRFQETQYF. Here the CDR3 DNA reads TGCGCCAGCAGCTTGATTAGATTCCAAGAGACCCAGTACTTC.

A single count supports this clone. The V and J genes are TRBV30 and TRBJ2-3; perhaps TRBD1 as D (6 bases). The germline V gene encodes CDR1 GTSNPN and CDR2 SVGIG (reference sequence). This CDR3 comprises 14 residues. V shed 2 bases and J shed 0 bases, with 9 bases lying between them. Written as DNA, the CDR3 is TGTGCCTGGAGTCCAGGGGCTAGCACAGATACGCAGTATTTT. Its translation is CAWSPGASTDTQYF. The variable domain in full, completed from reference TRBV30 and TRBJ2-3, reads SQTIHQWPATLVQPVGSPLSLECTVEGTSNPNLYWYRQAAGRGLQLLFYSVGIGQISSEVPQNLSASRPQDRQFILSSKKLLLSDSGFYLCAWSPGASTDTQYFGPGTRLTVL.

This rearrangement joins TRBV2 to TRBJ2-7, with D hard to call. The V and J ends lost 1 base and 7 bases respectively, with 5 bases between them. Germline CDR1 and CDR2: SNHLY and FYNNEI. The CDR3 sequence is 11 residues long. The CDR3, as DNA: TGTGCCAGCAGTGAAGGAGAAGAGCAGTACGTC. It codes for CASSEGEEQYV.

V usage is TRBV18 and J usage is TRBJ2-7; tentative D call: TRBD1 (5 bases). Germline assignment: CDR1 KGHSH and CDR2 LQKENI. The V gene lost 4 bases and the J gene lost 5 bases, with 30 bases spanning the gap. The length of the CDR3 is 19 residues. The DNA of the CDR3 is TGTGCCAGCTCACTCTCGTTTCCTGGGGCCGCTGGGGATGGAGACGAGCAGTACTTC. Translation gives CASSLSFPGAAGDGDEQYF.

This clone was detected only once. V and J are TRBV28 and TRBJ2-5, with a possible D match to TRBD1 (6 bases). The CDR3 runs to 17 residues. From germline, CDR1 is MDHEN and CDR2 SYDVKM. Trimming shortened V by 6 bases and J by 1 base, and 21 bases separated the two germline ends. CDR3 in amino acids: CASSTKWKDSPQETQYF. The DNA for the CDR3 is TGTGCCAGCAGCACGAAATGGAAGGACAGTCCCCAAGAGACCCAGTACTTC.